This TCR beta chain was recovered during a study of blood T cell repertoires in COVID-19. Looking at the study overall: Sites across the United States, Italy and Spain contributed samples from acute and convalescent COVID-19.

Produced via immunoSEQ multiplex PCR; TCRdb's table is partial and in-frame only. The repertoire includes a few hundred thousand clones, approximately 85% of them detected once, and 2.2% sits in the top ten. Recovered Cohort 3 donors showed two negative PCRs, clearance, or symptom resolution. Germline CDR1 is SGHRS and CDR2 is YFSETQ. J gave up 2 bases and V 2 bases, and 2 bases lay outside the gene matches. The CDR3 runs to 15 residues. Sequencing input: PBMCs or T cells enriched from blood (not recorded which). V and J are TRBV5-1 and TRBJ2-2; TRBD1 matches 8 bases. The TCR sequence derives from a man aged 30-40 years who had recovered from COVID-19. CDR3 DNA sequence: TGCGCCAGCAGCTTAGACAGGGGCAACACCGGGGAGCTGTTTTTT. Translation: CASSLDRGNTGELFF. Based on the CDR3 plus reference TRBV5-1 and TRBJ2-2, the full variable domain is KAGVTQTPRYLIKTRGQQVTLSCSPISGHRSVSWYQQTPGQGLQFLFEYFSETQRNKGNFPGRFSGRQFSNSRSEMNVSTLELGDSALYLCASSLDRGNTGELFFGEGSRLTVL.